These 16 T cell receptor beta chains share one sample of origin, sequenced in a study of T cells in Graves' hyperthyroidism and ophthalmopathy (dated by TCRdb to about 2019). Library preparation employed multiplex PCR. The instrument was an Illumina HiSeq 2000. TCR beta CDR3 regions were amplified from RNA transcripts. A first-round RT-PCR of the TCR CDR3 used the HTBI primer set with the Qiagen OneStep RT-PCR kit. TCRdb reworked the public reads: Q25 trimming with fastp, MiXCR clone assembly, productive beta chains retained. When rows share a CDR3 protein, they turn into one entry using the most common DNA and genes. The sample records about 420,000 distinct CDR3 sequences, around 15% of which are singletons. Of the sample, around 5.3% falls within the top ten clones. Sequencing was carried out using blood. The receptors stem from a woman aged 18-29 years with Graves' hyperthyroidism.

The V and J genes are TRBV7-2 and TRBJ1-5; the match to TRBD1 covers 11 bases. The V and J ends lost 2 bases and 7 bases, in that order; junction bases with no gene match: 1. The CDR3 length is 14 residues. Germline CDR1 reads SGHTA; CDR2 reads FQGNSA. The DNA of the CDR3 is TGTGCCAGCAGCTTATGGGACAGGGGGCAGCCCCAGCATTTT. Its protein is CASSLWDRGQPQHF.

This clonotype was found a few times. The chain joins TRBV5-8 to TRBJ2-2; D is ambiguous. V was clipped by 4 bases and J by 5 bases, with 12 bases between them. The V gene's germline CDR1 is SGHTS and CDR2 YDEGEE. CDR3 size: 14 residues. DNA for the CDR3: TGTGCCAGCAGCCTCTATGGGCGGACCGGGGAGCTGTTTTTT. Its protein is CASSLYGRTGELFF.

The sample holds many counts of this clonotype. The V call is TRBV15, the J call TRBJ2-1; TRBD2 agrees at 11 bases. Germline V gene lookup returns CDR1 LNHNV and CDR2 YYDKDF (reference sequence). The CDR3 extends over 16 amino acids. The J segment lost 6 bases and the V segment lost 3 bases, leaving 7 bases of the junction unmatched. CDR3 loop: CATSRGSGRASNEQFF. The CDR3 coding sequence is TGTGCCACCAGCAGGGGTAGCGGGAGGGCCTCCAATGAGCAGTTCTTC.

This clonotype came up many times. The chain recombines TRBV28 with TRBJ2-1; no reliable D call. Between the trimmed V and J ends, which lost 1 base and 8 bases, there was a span of 3 bases. Germline V gene lookup returns CDR1 MDHEN and CDR2 SYDVKM. The CDR3 is made up of 11 amino acids. CDR3 region: CASSLYHEQFF. As DNA, the CDR3 is TGTGCCAGCAGTTTATACCATGAGCAGTTCTTC.

This clonotype was detected many times. The chain couples TRBV12-3 or TRBV12-4 to TRBJ1-6; 7 bases match TRBD1. The CDR3 has 14 residues. Trimming removed 6 bases from V and 9 bases from J; junction bases left unmatched: 8. The CDR3 DNA is TGTGCCAGCAGGGGAATATCAGGGGGTTCACCCCTCCACTTT. It specifies CASRGISGGSPLHF.

This clonotype was counted many times. This chain uses TRBV4-1 with TRBJ1-1; TRBD1 agrees at 10 bases. The CDR3 is 15 residues long. Germline-derived CDR1 and CDR2 are MGHRA and YSYEKL. Trimming cost V 3 bases and J 1 base; bases outside gene matches: 2. The CDR3 DNA is TGCGCCAGCAGCCAGGGGGACAGGGGGAACACTGAAGCTTTCTTT. Translated, it gives CASSQGDRGNTEAFF.

The sample holds a few counts of this clonotype. The rearrangement links TRBV15 to TRBJ1-1, with D uncertain. The germline CDR1 and CDR2 sequences are LNHNV and YYDKDF (reference sequence). V lost 2 bases, J lost 1 base, and 11 bases lay in between. CDR3 length: 15 residues. This CDR3 reads CATSRPLGGNTEAFF. CDR3 sequence (DNA): TGTGCCACCAGCAGACCTCTGGGCGGGAACACTGAAGCTTTCTTT.

This clonotype appeared many times. V gene TRBV18 combines with J gene TRBJ1-4; D call uncertain. The CDR3 contains 14 residues. V was trimmed by 2 bases and J by 10 bases, leaving 14 bases between them. Germline CDR1 and CDR2: KGHSH and LQKENI. The chain's CDR3 is CASSPGIEAGKLFF. The DNA of the CDR3 is TGTGCCAGCTCACCAGGGATAGAAGCGGGAAAACTGTTTTTT.

This clonotype was picked up many times. V gene TRBV30 combines with J gene TRBJ2-1, with D unresolved. V was clipped by 1 base and J by 9 bases, with 10 bases between them. The CDR3 totals 12 residues. From germline, CDR1 is GTSNPN and CDR2 SVGIG (reference sequence). The CDR3 spells CAWSGTSIEQFF. CDR3 DNA: TGTGCCTGGAGTGGTACATCGATTGAGCAGTTCTTC.

The sample holds many counts of this clonotype. This rearrangement joins TRBV28 to TRBJ1-1; D not resolved. The V gene's germline CDR1 is MDHEN and CDR2 SYDVKM. The CDR3 spans 15 residues. Trimming shortened V by 4 bases and J by 1 base, and 13 bases separated the two germline ends. The CDR3 bases are TGTGCCAGCAGTTCCAGACTACCCACGAACACTGAAGCTTTCTTT. Translated, it gives CASSSRLPTNTEAFF. Full variable domain (rest looked up from reference TRBV28 and TRBJ1-1): DVKVTQSSRYLVKRTGEKVFLECVQDMDHENMFWYRQDPGLGLRLIYFSYDVKMKEKGDIPEGYSVSREKKERFSLILESASTNQTSMYLCASSSRLPTNTEAFFGQGTRLTVV.

This clonotype showed up many times. The chain joins TRBV10-1 to TRBJ2-7; 8 positions agree with TRBD2. In germline, CDR1 is WNHNN, CDR2 SYGVQD (reference sequence). Germline trimming cut 3 bases from V and 6 bases from J; bases unmatched to any gene: 7. The CDR3 consists of 14 residues. The chain's CDR3 is CASSEGGTSSEQYF. The CDR3 coding sequence is TGCGCCAGCAGTGAAGGCGGGACTAGTAGCGAGCAGTACTTC.

This clonotype was recorded a few times. The J gene is TRBJ1-2, the V gene TRBV6-1, with D possibly TRBD1 on 6 matching bases. The CDR3 has 14 residues. Germline values: CDR1 MNHNS, CDR2 SASEGT. The V end was cut by 2 bases, the J end by 4 bases, with 11 bases between. CDR3 sequence reads: CASSESGAGYGYTF. CDR3 DNA: TGTGCCAGCAGTGAATCAGGGGCAGGCTATGGCTACACCTTC.

This clonotype was detected many times. The chain combines TRBV12-3 or TRBV12-4 with TRBJ2-2; 10 nucleotides line up with TRBD2. V shed 4 bases and J 7 bases; nucleotides not matched to a gene: 6. CDR3 length: 15 amino acids. The CDR3 DNA is TGTGCCAGCAGTTGGAGTAGCGGGGGGCACGGGGAGCTGTTTTTT. Translation: CASSWSSGGHGELFF.

Comment on this clonotype: A read error may be the cause here, since a much bigger clone is one base away. This sequence joins TRBV15 and TRBJ1-4; D is uncertain. Germline V lookup: CDR1 LNHNV, CDR2 YYDKDF (reference sequence). CDR3 length: 14 residues. CDR3 protein: CATSRAATNEELFF. The CDR3 region has the DNA TGTGCCACCAGCAGGGCGGCAACTAATGAAGAACTGTTTTTT. The full variable domain, its missing parts supplied by reference TRBV15 and TRBJ1-4, is DAMVIQNPRYQVTQFGKPVTLSCSQTLNHNVMYWYQQKSSQAPKLLFHYYDKDFNNEADTPDNFQSRRPNTSFCFLDIRSPGLGDTAMYLCATSRAATNEELFFGSGTQLSVL.

The chain joins TRBV13 to TRBJ2-7, with 11 bases that match TRBD2. V lost 5 bases, J lost 9 bases, and 9 bases stayed unmatched. This CDR3 region has 14 residues. Germline CDR1 is PRHDT and CDR2 is FYEKMQ (reference sequence). CDR3 sequence (DNA): TGTGCCAGCAGCCATAGCGGGAGGGTGGTGGGGCAGTACTTC. Residues: CASSHSGRVVGQYF.

The chain employs TRBV29-1 and TRBJ2-3, with 7 bases lining up with TRBD2. The V and J ends lost 7 bases and 8 bases, in that order; junction bases with no gene match: 9. Germline V gives CDR1 SQVTM, CDR2 ANQGSEA. The CDR3 has 12 amino acids. CDR3 nucleotides: TGCAGCGCTGGGGAGGGAAGAGTTACGCAGTATTTT. Its translation: CSAGEGRVTQYF.